Given below is one T cell receptor (beta chain) in context. This clone has only one observation. Its antigen target is currently unknown. No base quality information exists; no much larger clone differs at one position. For deep sequencing of PBMC libraries, mostly roughly 520 ng of input genomic DNA was used, and six replicates were run per sample. The immunoSEQ hsTCRbeta kit was used to prepare TCRbeta libraries, following the manufacturer's instructions. Sequencing of the completed libraries took place using an Illumina NovaSeq 6000 S4 flow cell after they had been pooled to roughly 3.2 nM. From the authors' description of their analysis: Raw data preprocessing and quality control were performed with the immunoSEQ Analyzer. The analysis was restricted to productive rearrangements, with each unique CDR3 amino acid sequence defining a clonotype. Repertoire clonality was estimated as the Gini-Simpson index, computed with the R package tcR. Student's t test was used to compare Gini indices, and Pearson correlation was used to assess associations with tumor size change. Here the immuneACCESS table is served through TCRdb, limited to in-frame sequences with V and J called. Missing clones are a known gap in these copies; in checked studies unresolved V genes cover under half, and the rest lacks a known reason. Clonal size and the V and J genes are those of that table, whereas D and trimming came from the DNA. The sample yields 13,000 or so clones; 70% to 75% were counted once. The ten largest account for under 3% of the sample.

The CDR3 numbers 16 residues from cysteine through phenylalanine. The read is trimmed to its CDR3 DNA, 48 bases read in frame from base 1. V is pared back by 6 bases and J by 7 bases, with 21 bases lying between the germline termini. Based on the germline V gene, the CDR1 and CDR2 sequences are MDHEN and SYDVKM. What the time point label conveys for this sample: after neoadjuvant nivolumab, at surgical resection. Patients were newly diagnosed with stage II-IVA oral cavity squamous cell carcinoma and had received no prior systemic or radiation treatment. The cohort was composed of patients with HPV-negative, locally advanced oral cavity squamous cell carcinoma. No culture maintenance or expansion was done, as the peripheral blood mononuclear cells went straight to analysis. The samples were obtained from a longitudinal correlative study of a single-arm phase II trial testing neoadjuvant nivolumab in oral cavity squamous cell carcinoma. Subject-matched pre- and post-treatment PBMCs and tumors from three responders and three non-responders underwent genomic DNA-based TCRbeta sequencing. Peripheral blood mononuclear cells were collected before nivolumab treatment and were collected again after treatment, at the time of surgery. The Maxwell RSC DNA from Cells kit was used to extract genomic DNA from PBMCs.

The sample is drawn from a study of neoadjuvant anti-PD-1 for oral cavity cancer (dated by TCRdb to about 2021). Concerning the study at large: Three to four biweekly doses of nivolumab at 3 mg/kg were mostly administered to patients before curative-intent surgical resection. Under RECIST 1.1, patients with complete response, partial response or stable disease were classed as responders, and patients with progression were classed as non-responders. A roughly 33% response rate was observed in the parent correlative cohort, in which more than 9 patients were included. Patients without progression received a fourth nivolumab dose around day 43 and underwent definitive surgical resection on days 50-56.

General conclusions and limits of the study: After neoadjuvant nivolumab, non-responders showed significantly higher T cell clonality (Gini index) in PBMCs than responders did. TCR analyses included only three patients per response group, and the authors called for larger cohorts for validation. Higher pretreatment blood Treg/Th17 ratios correlated with higher pretreatment blood TCRbeta clonality and lower post-treatment tumor TCRbeta clonality.

This chain is built from TRBV28 and TRBJ1-4, with TRBD1 as a weak D call on 6 bases. The clonotype originates from a person between 40 and 79 years old with oral cavity squamous cell carcinoma. Sequenced material: PBMCs, taken after nivolumab (anti-PD-1) treatment. CDR3 sequence: CASRQYQTGAVEKLFF. The base sequence is TGTGCCAGCAGGCAATACCAGACAGGAGCGGTTGAAAAACTGTTTTTT.